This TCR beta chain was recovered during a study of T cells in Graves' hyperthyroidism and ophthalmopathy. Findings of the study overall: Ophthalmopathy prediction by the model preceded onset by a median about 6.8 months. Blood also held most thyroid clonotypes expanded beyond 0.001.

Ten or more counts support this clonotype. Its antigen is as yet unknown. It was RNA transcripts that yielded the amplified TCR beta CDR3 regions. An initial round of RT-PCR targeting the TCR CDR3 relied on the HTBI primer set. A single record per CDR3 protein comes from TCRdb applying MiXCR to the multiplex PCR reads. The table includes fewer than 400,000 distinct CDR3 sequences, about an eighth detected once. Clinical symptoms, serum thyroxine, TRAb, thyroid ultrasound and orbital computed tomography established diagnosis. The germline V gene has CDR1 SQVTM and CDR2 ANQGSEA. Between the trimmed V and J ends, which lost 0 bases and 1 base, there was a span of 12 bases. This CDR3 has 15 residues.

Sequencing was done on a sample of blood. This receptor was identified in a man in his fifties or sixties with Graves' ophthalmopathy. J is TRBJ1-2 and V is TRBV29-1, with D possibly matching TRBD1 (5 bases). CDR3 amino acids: CSVEDWGVLNYGYTF. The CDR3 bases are TGCAGCGTTGAAGATTGGGGGGTCCTTAACTATGGCTACACCTTC.